Listed below are T cell receptor beta chains from one sample, sequenced in a study of blood T cells in healthy people across ages. TCRdb reprocessed the 5' RACE reads with MiXCR, giving one entry per CDR3 protein. The sample includes more than 650,000 distinct CDR3 sequences, 20% to 25% of them seen just once. Sequencing used blood. All receptors derive from an older man in good health. CDR3s include the opening cysteine and the closing phenylalanine or tryptophan. A D gene is named only where the DNA matches it firmly. Size values are once, few and many counts, or a class for expanded clones, and some rows have none.

DNA,CDR3,V,D,J,size
TGTGCCAGCAGTTTTGCCGGAAATACGCAGTATTTT,CASSFAGNTQYF,TRBV12-3/TRBV12-4,.,TRBJ2-3,.
TGTGCCAGCAGTTACTCGGGAGAATGGGGCACCGGGGAGCTGTTTTTT,CASSYSGEWGTGELFF,TRBV6-2/TRBV6-3,.,TRBJ2-2,.
TGCAGTGCTCGAATCGGGACAGGGGTAGTTGAAAAACTGTTTTTT,CSARIGTGVVEKLFF,TRBV20-1,TRBD1,TRBJ1-4,.
TGTGCCAGCAGCCACACCAGTGGGGTCGGGGGTACCCCGCTCGGCTACACCTTC,CASSHTSGVGGTPLGYTF,TRBV14,.,TRBJ1-2,.
TGCAGCGTTGATACGACAGGGACCAAAAACATTCAGTACTTC,CSVDTTGTKNIQYF,TRBV29-1,TRBD1,TRBJ2-4,.
TGCGCCAGCAGCTTTAATTCAGGGGTCCTCTCTGGAAACACCATATATTTT,CASSFNSGVLSGNTIYF,TRBV5-1,.,TRBJ1-3,.
TGCAGTGCGAAGGGACTAGCGGGAGGGGTCTCCCACAATGAGCAGTTCTTC,CSAKGLAGGVSHNEQFF,TRBV20-1,TRBD2,TRBJ2-1,once
TGCGCCAGCAGTGAGCAATTGGGACTAGCGGGGGGGAAAGATACGCAGTATTTT,CASSEQLGLAGGKDTQYF,TRBV10-1,TRBD2,TRBJ2-3,few
TGCGCCAGCAGCTTGGGTGTTGGTGGGGATGGCAATCAGCCCCGGCATTTT,CASSLGVGGDGNQPRHF,TRBV5-1,.,TRBJ1-5,.
TGTGCCATCAGTGAGGGGACAGGGGTCACTGAAGCTTTCTTT,CAISEGTGVTEAFF,TRBV10-3,TRBD1,TRBJ1-1,few
TGTGCCAGCAGCGTATCTAGCGGGAGCTCCGAGCAGTACTTC,CASSVSSGSSEQYF,TRBV9,TRBD2,TRBJ2-7,once
TGCAGCGCCGACGGACAGGGATGGAATGGCTACACCTTC,CSADGQGWNGYTF,TRBV29-1,TRBD1,TRBJ1-2,.
TGCGCCAGCAGCTCCAATGCTGCGGGAGGCTCCTACAATGAGCAGTTCTTC,CASSSNAAGGSYNEQFF,TRBV5-1,TRBD2,TRBJ2-1,.
TGTGCCAGCAGTTTAATGCCGACCGGACTAGCGGGAGGAACCGGGGAGCTGTTTTTT,CASSLMPTGLAGGTGELFF,TRBV27,TRBD2,TRBJ2-2,.
TGCGCCAGCAGCCAAGACCGACTCACAGATACGCAGTATTTT,CASSQDRLTDTQYF,TRBV4-3,.,TRBJ2-3,.